A selection of T cell receptor beta chains follows, all from one sample in a study of T cell responses to AZD1222 COVID-19 vaccine. TCRdb's copy holds only in-frame clones and misses some; the assay was immunoSEQ multiplex PCR. The sample lists about 260,000 clones, over 90% occurring once. The sample in question was peripheral blood, obtained on day 0 of AZD1222 vaccination. These receptors came from an adult in good health. Each CDR3 is given with its conserved first and last residue. D genes are given only for firm matches. Size tells how often a clone was seen (once, few, many) or the class of an expanded clone, and some rows leave it out.

d_call	j_call	clone_size	v_call	cdr3_nt	cdr3_aa
.	TRBJ2-3	.	TRBV5-4	TGTGCCAGCACGAGCGGAGGAGGGGCAGATACGCAGTATTTT	CASTSGGGADTQYF
.	TRBJ2-2	.	TRBV5-1	TGCGCCAGCAGCTTGGGACATAACACCGGGGAGCTGTTTTTT	CASSLGHNTGELFF
.	TRBJ1-1	.	TRBV3-1/TRBV3-2	TGTGCCAGCAGCCAGGGGGACACTGAAGCTTTCTTT	CASSQGDTEAFF
.	TRBJ2-2	.	TRBV29-1	TGCAGCGTTGACCCCTTAGGGAACACCGGGGAGCTGTTTTTT	CSVDPLGNTGELFF
.	TRBJ1-1	.	TRBV21-1	TGTGCCAGCAGCAAAGCGACGGTCGGTACTGAAGCTTTCTTT	CASSKATVGTEAFF
TRBD2	TRBJ2-2	.	TRBV11-2	TGTGCCAGCAGCTTCACCTGGACTAGCGGGGGAACCGGGGAGCTGTTTTTT	CASSFTWTSGGTGELFF
.	TRBJ1-5	.	TRBV12-3/TRBV12-4	TGTGCCAGCAGTTTCGGTTATCAGCCCCAGCATTTT	CASSFGYQPQHF
.	TRBJ2-3	.	TRBV28	TGTGCCAGCAGTTTATGGACAGGAGGCACAGATACGCAGTATTTT	CASSLWTGGTDTQYF
.	TRBJ2-1	.	TRBV6-1	TGTGCCAGCAGTGAATGGCGGCGGAGAGGGAATGAGCAGTTCTTC	CASSEWRRRGNEQFF
.	TRBJ1-2	.	TRBV5-4	TGTGCCAGCAGCCGAGCCCGGGACGGGGACTACACCTTC	CASSRARDGDYTF
.	TRBJ2-7	.	TRBV27	TGTGCCAGCAGTCCCCGACTAGGCTCCTACGAGCAGTACTTC	CASSPRLGSYEQYF
.	TRBJ2-7	.	TRBV29-1	TGCAGCGTTTCACACAACTACGAGCAGTACTTC	CSVSHNYEQYF
.	TRBJ1-1	.	TRBV18	TGTGCCAGCTCCACGTTGGTAGGGGGCACTGAAGCTTTCTTT	CASSTLVGGTEAFF
TRBD2	TRBJ2-1	.	TRBV30	TGTGCCTGGGATAATAGCGGGGAGGGAATAACGCCCTACAATGAGCAGTTCTTC	CAWDNSGEGITPYNEQFF
.	TRBJ2-7	.	TRBV2	TGTGCCAGCAGCCGGGCTGGCCAGGGACCCTACGAGCAGTACTTC	CASSRAGQGPYEQYF
TRBD1	TRBJ1-1	.	TRBV18	TGTGCCAGCTCGCCTACAGGGGCGAACACTGAAGCTTTCTTT	CASSPTGANTEAFF
.	TRBJ2-7	.	TRBV3-1/TRBV3-2	TGTGCCAGCAGCCAAGCGGGGACGACCTACGAGCAGTACTTC	CASSQAGTTYEQYF
.	TRBJ2-6	.	TRBV28	TGTGCCAGCAGTTCTCTGGGGAGTGGGGCCAACGTCCTGACTTTC	CASSSLGSGANVLTF
TRBD2	TRBJ2-7	.	TRBV2	TGTGCCAGCAGTGAAGCTCGCAGCGGGGGAGGGCAGTACTTC	CASSEARSGGGQYF
.	TRBJ2-5	.	TRBV7-2	TGTGCCAGCAGCTTAGGGGGGGCCCAAGAGACCCAGTACTTC	CASSLGGAQETQYF
.	TRBJ1-3	.	TRBV7-2	TGTGCCAGCAGCTTAGGGGGGTCTGGAAACACCATATATTTT	CASSLGGSGNTIYF
.	TRBJ1-2	.	TRBV5-1	TGCGCCAGCAGCTTGGCTGGGGAAGCCTACACCTTC	CASSLAGEAYTF
.	TRBJ1-2	.	TRBV7-2	TGTGCCAGCAGTCCCGGGCAGCAATATGGCTACACCTTC	CASSPGQQYGYTF
.	TRBJ1-1	.	TRBV5-1	TGCGCCAGCAGCTTGGATCGAGCGAACACTGAAGCTTTCTTT	CASSLDRANTEAFF
TRBD1	TRBJ2-3	.	TRBV6-2/TRBV6-3	TGTGCCAGCAGCGACAGGGTAAGGACAGATACGCAGTATTTT	CASSDRVRTDTQYF
TRBD1	TRBJ1-2	.	TRBV7-8	TGTGCCAGCAGTCAGGACAGGGGGCATGGCTACACCTTC	CASSQDRGHGYTF
.	TRBJ1-2	.	TRBV28	TGTGCCAGCAGTTTCCAGGGTCGCTATGGCTACACCTTC	CASSFQGRYGYTF
TRBD1	TRBJ1-5	.	TRBV28	TGTGCCAGTAGGGACAGTAGCAATCAGCCCCAGCATTTT	CASRDSSNQPQHF
TRBD1	TRBJ2-1	.	TRBV7-9	TGTGCCAGCAGTCCAGCCCTAGGGGACAGCTCCTACAATGAGCAGTTCTTC	CASSPALGDSSYNEQFF
TRBD1	TRBJ1-1	.	TRBV18	TGTGCCAGCTCACCTGGACAGGGGAACACTGAAGCTTTCTTT	CASSPGQGNTEAFF
.	TRBJ2-7	once	TRBV5-1	TGCGCCAGCAGCCCAAACCCCAGGGGCGACAAAGGGGAGCAGTACTTC	CASSPNPRGDKGEQYF
.	TRBJ1-2	.	TRBV2	TGTGCCAGCAGTCTGACGGAAAACTATGGCTACACCTTC	CASSLTENYGYTF
.	TRBJ2-5	.	TRBV5-5	TGTGCCAGCAGCAACGGCCCCGGGGGCCAAGAGACCCAGTACTTC	CASSNGPGGQETQYF
.	TRBJ1-1	.	TRBV28	TGTGCCAGCAGTTTACTAGGCACTGAAGCTTTCTTT	CASSLLGTEAFF
TRBD2	TRBJ2-3	.	TRBV19	TGTGCCAGTAGTATAGGCGGGGGGGCGGCAGATACGCAGTATTTT	CASSIGGGAADTQYF
.	TRBJ1-1	.	TRBV10-3	TGTGCCATCAGTGATCGGGGGTTGAGCACTGAAGCTTTCTTT	CAISDRGLSTEAFF
TRBD1	TRBJ1-2	once	TRBV3-1/TRBV3-2	TGTGCCAGCAGCCACAGGGGGTTTCAGGGGGCAGGCGGCTACACCTTC	CASSHRGFQGAGGYTF
.	TRBJ2-7	.	TRBV18	TGTGCCAGCTCACCAAATTCGCCGGCCGGTTCCTACGAGCAGTACTTC	CASSPNSPAGSYEQYF
TRBD2	TRBJ2-1	.	TRBV5-4	TGTGCCAGCACCCTAAACACAGCGGGAGGTCACAATGAGCAGTTCTTC	CASTLNTAGGHNEQFF
TRBD2	TRBJ2-3	.	TRBV5-4	TGTGCCAGCAGCTTCGGCGGGGGGCCGGAAGATACGCAGTATTTT	CASSFGGGPEDTQYF
.	TRBJ1-6	.	TRBV5-1	TGCGCCAGCAGCTTAGGGAATTCGGGGTCCTATAATTCACCCCTCCACTTT	CASSLGNSGSYNSPLHF
.	TRBJ1-2	.	TRBV4-2	TGTGCCAGCAGCCAAGATCTGGCATTAGCTAACTATGGCTACACCTTC	CASSQDLALANYGYTF
.	TRBJ1-4	.	TRBV3-1/TRBV3-2	TGTGCCAGCAGCCAAGGAGGGGTCCTAACTAATGAAAAACTGTTTTTT	CASSQGGVLTNEKLFF
TRBD1	TRBJ1-1	.	TRBV5-4	TGTGCCAGCAGCGTTCAGGGGGCGAACACTGAAGCTTTCTTT	CASSVQGANTEAFF
TRBD1	TRBJ1-5	.	TRBV7-9	TGTGCCAGCAGCAGGTGGACAGGGGACAATCAGCCCCAGCATTTT	CASSRWTGDNQPQHF
.	TRBJ2-1	.	TRBV7-9	TGTGCCAGCAGCTTAGGAGGGAGGAATGAGCAGTTCTTC	CASSLGGRNEQFF
.	TRBJ2-1	once	TRBV5-1	TGCGCCAGCAGCTTGGGGGCCCCAAGGGGCGGGGAGCAGTTCTTC	CASSLGAPRGGEQFF
.	TRBJ2-7	.	TRBV12-3/TRBV12-4	TGTGCCAGCAGCCCCGACGGGCCTGGGGAGCAGTACTTC	CASSPDGPGEQYF
.	TRBJ2-7	.	TRBV28	TGTGCCAGCAGGGGTAGCGGATATACCTACGAGCAGTACTTC	CASRGSGYTYEQYF
.	TRBJ1-4	.	TRBV2	TGTGCCAGCAGGGGGGATGGGCCCGCACTGTTTTTT	CASRGDGPALFF
.	TRBJ1-1	once	TRBV7-9	TGTGCCAGCAGCTTAGCCGGCAGGGCTGCCACTGAAGCTTTCTTT	CASSLAGRAATEAFF
TRBD2	TRBJ2-7	.	TRBV5-1	TGTGCCAGCAGCTTGGGGGGAGGGGTCGAGCAGTACTTC	CASSLGGGVEQYF
.	TRBJ1-1	.	TRBV28	TGTGCCAGCACCGCCGGACGGGACACTGAAGCTTTCTTT	CASTAGRDTEAFF
.	TRBJ2-3	few	TRBV2	TGTGCCAGCACCGAGGGGAGCCCAGATACGCAGTATTTT	CASTEGSPDTQYF
.	TRBJ1-5	.	TRBV18	TGTGCCAGCTCACCACCCGACGGGAATCAGCCCCAGCATTTT	CASSPPDGNQPQHF